This TCR beta chain came from a study of blood T cell repertoires in COVID-19. With 8 bases clipped from V and 6 bases from J, the junction kept 8 bases outside the gene matches. The V gene's germline CDR1 is MDHEN and CDR2 SYDVKM. The CDR3 is 15 amino acids. Method: immunoSEQ multiplex PCR; TCRdb's copy keeps in-frame clones and lacks some. The data contain 260,000 or so clones, around 90% of them seen just once; the ten biggest clones take up about 0.64%. The V call is TRBV28, the J call TRBJ1-5, with 12 positions matching TRBD1. The receptor was derived from a human donor in a cohort sampled during active COVID-19. Sequencing input: peripheral blood. The DNA of the CDR3 is TGTGCCAGCGGTATAGGGGACAGGGGGCGTCAGCCCCAGCATTTT. It yields the protein CASGIGDRGRQPQHF. Based on the CDR3 plus reference TRBV28 and TRBJ1-5, the full variable domain is DVKVTQSSRYLVKRTGEKVFLECVQDMDHENMFWYRQDPGLGLRLIYFSYDVKMKEKGDIPEGYSVSREKKERFSLILESASTNQTSMYLCASGIGDRGRQPQHFGDGTRLSIL.